The next 28 T cell receptor beta chains were all read from a single sample in a study of shared clonotypes between healthy human individuals. The repertoire was sequenced with immunoSEQ multiplex PCR; TCRdb's copy has only in-frame clones and lacks some. The repertoire holds nearly 750,000 clones, with just under 75% as singletons. Sequencing was carried out using memory CD4+ T cells sorted from blood. Subset described: CD45RA-negative fraction. The receptors here all came from a woman under 40 in good health.

J is TRBJ2-7 and V is TRBV11-3; 7 bases line up with TRBD2. The V segment lost 2 bases and the J segment 6 bases; nucleotides outside the gene matches: 4. Germline V lookup: CDR1 SGHNT, CDR2 YENEEA. This CDR3 region has 13 residues. This CDR3 is CASSLRRTSEQYF. The CDR3 region has the DNA TGTGCCAGCAGCTTAAGAAGGACTAGCGAGCAGTACTTC.

The chain is built from TRBV7-8 and TRBJ2-2, with a tentative D call TRBD1 (5 bases). Trimming removed 3 bases at V and 7 bases at J, with 12 bases between. Germline V gene sequence: CDR1 SGHVS, CDR2 FQNEAQ. This CDR3 comprises 14 residues. The CDR3 loop reads CASSLGRESGELFF. The CDR3 coding sequence is TGTGCCAGCAGCTTGGGCAGGGAAAGCGGGGAGCTGTTTTTT.

The chain employs TRBV4-1 and TRBJ1-4; D possibly corresponds to TRBD1 (6 bases). Between the trimmed V and J ends, which lost 1 base and 7 bases, there was a span of 16 bases. Per germline, CDR1 MGHRA and CDR2 YSYEKL. This CDR3 spans 16 amino acids. CDR3 in DNA: TGCGCCAGCAGCCAAGCGGGGAGGGGGAAGGTTGAAAAACTGTTTTTT. It yields the protein CASSQAGRGKVEKLFF.

This chain links TRBV4-1 with TRBJ2-3; weak D call: TRBD1 (5 bases). This CDR3 spans 15 amino acids. The V end lost 3 bases, the J end lost 2 bases, and 12 bases lay between the germline ends. Germline assignment: CDR1 MGHRA and CDR2 YSYEKL. This chain's CDR3 is CASSQEDSFTDTQYF. In nucleotides, the CDR3 is TGCGCCAGCAGCCAGGAAGACAGTTTCACAGATACGCAGTATTTT.

This clone has only a few counts. The junction differs from germline at one of its ends, possibly a read error. The chain employs TRBV28 and TRBJ1-5, with a possible D match to TRBD1 (5 bases). This CDR3 spans 14 amino acids. The germline V gene encodes CDR1 MDHEN and CDR2 SYDVKM. The CDR3 reads CASTLPAQGVPQHF. In DNA form, the CDR3 reads TGTGCCAGCACTTTACCTGCGCAGGGAGTGCCCCAGCATTTT.

The chain employs TRBV15 and TRBJ1-2, with D maybe TRBD1 (6 bases). V was shortened by 5 bases and J by 7 bases, with 17 bases between the two germline ends. In germline, CDR1 is LNHNV, CDR2 YYDKDF (reference sequence). The CDR3 totals 14 residues. CDR3 sequence: CATSRGGGHGGYTF. For the CDR3, the DNA is TGTGCCACCAGCCGCGGGGGGGGGCACGGTGGCTACACCTTC.

V is TRBV7-2 and J is TRBJ1-2; 9 nucleotides match TRBD1. The CDR3 sequence is 13 residues long. From germline, CDR1 is SGHTA and CDR2 FQGNSA. Trimming took 5 bases from V and 4 from J; bases not matched to a gene: 2. The CDR3 coding sequence is TGTGCCAGCAGCATGGGACAGGGCTATGGCTACACCTTC. Translation gives CASSMGQGYGYTF.

The chain uses TRBV5-1 and TRBJ1-1, with 9 bases identical to TRBD1. V shed 4 bases and J 7 bases; nucleotides not matched to a gene: 8. Looked up from germline, CDR1 is SGHRS and CDR2 is YFSETQ. The CDR3 extends over 14 amino acids. CDR3 residues: CASSVTGGFGEAFF. DNA for the CDR3: TGCGCCAGCAGCGTGACAGGGGGTTTCGGTGAAGCTTTCTTT.

This clone was seen only a few times. CDR3 DNA: TGTGCCAGCTCACCCAGGCAGGAGTTCTACGAGCAGTACTTC. Its protein is CASSPRQEFYEQYF. J is TRBJ2-7 and V is TRBV18; D gene unclear. The germline V gene has CDR1 KGHSH and CDR2 LQKENI. CDR3 length: 14 residues. V lost 3 bases, J lost 3 bases, and 12 bases lay in between.

V and J are TRBV18 and TRBJ1-1, with 8 bases lining up with TRBD1. The CDR3 is made up of 16 amino acids. V lost 6 bases and J lost 0; bases outside the gene matches: 9. Germline V gene lookup returns CDR1 KGHSH and CDR2 LQKENI. The CDR3 nucleotides read TGTGCCAGCTCTGAACAGGGGGGAAGCATGAACACTGAAGCTTTCTTT. It specifies CASSEQGGSMNTEAFF.

With respect to this clone: This CDR3 is also generated by other DNA sequences in the sample. V gene TRBV5-1 combines with J gene TRBJ2-7; D may be TRBD1 or TRBD2 (5 bases each). The germline V and J ends were trimmed by 5 bases and 2 bases, with 8 bases remaining between them. Germline V gene data show CDR1 as SGHRS and CDR2 as YFSETQ. The CDR3 extends over 12 amino acids. Here the CDR3 DNA reads TGCGCCAGCAGGGGGGAAACCTACGAGCAGTACTTC. Translating gives CASRGETYEQYF.

The chain recombines TRBV15 with TRBJ1-5, with D hard to call. The CDR3 is 15 residues long. V lost 4 bases to trimming and J lost 9 bases, with 19 bases between them. Germline V CDR1 and CDR2: LNHNV, YYDKDF (reference sequence). The CDR3 DNA reads TGTGCCACCAGCACCGATAGGGCTGCAATCATGCCCCAGCATTTT. Translation gives CATSTDRAAIMPQHF.

The genes are TRBV10-2 and TRBJ2-7, with 8 bases lining up with TRBD2. The CDR3 has 15 residues. With V trimmed by 6 bases and J by 4 bases, 11 bases remained unmatched. Germline V lookup: CDR1 WSHSY, CDR2 SAAADI. The CDR3 spells CASSRRAGDVYEQYF. In DNA form, the CDR3 reads TGCGCCAGCAGCCGACGAGCGGGAGATGTTTACGAGCAGTACTTC.

The gene calls are TRBV5-1 and TRBJ2-1; D is ambiguous. The CDR3 is 13 residues long. The ends were cut back, 0 bases at V and 8 bases at J, with 9 bases in the middle. Germline V gene sequence: CDR1 SGHRS, CDR2 YFSETQ. CDR3: CASSLVASDEQFF. The CDR3 DNA reads TGCGCCAGCAGCTTGGTAGCATCCGATGAGCAGTTCTTC.

Concerning this clone: The same CDR3 arises from other DNA sequences in this sample as well. V gene TRBV5-1 combines with J gene TRBJ1-5; no definite D call. Germline CDR1 SGHRS, CDR2 YFSETQ. V lost 5 bases to trimming and J lost 0 bases, with 6 bases between them. This CDR3 has 13 residues. The DNA of the CDR3 is TGCGCCAGCAGTGTAGATAGCAATCAGCCCCAGCATTTT. Translation: CASSVDSNQPQHF.

This sequence joins TRBV15 and TRBJ1-3; TRBD1 is a possible D gene (5 bases). CDR1 is LNHNV and CDR2 is YYDKDF in the germline V gene (reference sequence). The CDR3 loop spans 16 amino acids. The ends were cut back, 3 bases at V and 8 bases at J, with 20 bases in the middle. The CDR3 coding sequence is TGTGCCACCAGCAGGACCCTCTGGGGGGACCAGGACACCATATATTTT. Amino acid sequence: CATSRTLWGDQDTIYF.

The chain carries TRBV6-6 and TRBJ1-1, with a tentative D call TRBD1 (6 bases). Trimming removed 5 bases from V and 1 base from J, with 14 bases in between. The CDR3 is 15 amino acids. The germline V gene encodes CDR1 MNHNY and CDR2 SVGAGI (reference sequence). CDR3 DNA sequence: TGTGCCAGCAGTCCCGAAGACAGGCCGAACACTGAAGCTTTCTTT. Its translation: CASSPEDRPNTEAFF.

The gene calls are TRBV19 and TRBJ1-2; D may be TRBD1 (5 bases). The CDR3 extends over 15 amino acids. Trimming took 3 bases from V and 1 from J, leaving 12 bases between them. CDR1 and CDR2 (germline): LNHDA, SQIVND (reference sequence). The CDR3 protein is CASSIRGRDNYGYTF. The CDR3 coding sequence is TGTGCCAGTAGTATTCGGGGCAGGGATAACTATGGCTACACCTTC.

Only one count was recorded for this clone. The chain uses TRBV11-2 and TRBJ2-6, with D unclear. CDR3 length: 16 residues. CDR1 SGHAT and CDR2 FQNNGV come from the germline V gene. V was cut by 3 bases and J by 1 base, with 10 bases left in between. The CDR3 DNA reads as TGTGCCAGCAGCTTTTTCGGCCTTTCTGGGGCCAACGTCCTGACTTTC. Its translation is CASSFFGLSGANVLTF.

The rearrangement joins TRBV2 to TRBJ1-2, with D possibly TRBD1 on 6 matching bases. V was trimmed by 4 bases and J by 7 bases, leaving 10 bases between them. The germline V gene has CDR1 SNHLY and CDR2 FYNNEI. The CDR3 runs 12 residues. CDR3: CASSVTGSGYTF. CDR3 DNA sequence: TGTGCCAGCAGTGTAACAGGGAGTGGCTACACCTTC.

V usage is TRBV4-1 and J usage is TRBJ2-1; TRBD2 matches 11 bases. Losses at the gene ends were 2 bases for V and 4 bases for J; bases not matched to a gene: 4. Germline V lookup: CDR1 MGHRA, CDR2 YSYEKL. The CDR3 is made up of 16 amino acids. The chain's CDR3 is CASSQSRLAGYNEQFF. CDR3 in DNA: TGCGCCAGCAGCCAATCTAGACTAGCGGGGTACAATGAGCAGTTCTTC.

This clone was found once. The chain carries TRBV4-1 and TRBJ2-7; maybe TRBD2 (5 bases). Germline V gene sequence: CDR1 MGHRA, CDR2 YSYEKL. The CDR3 has 16 residues. V dropped 0 bases and J dropped 0 bases, with 12 bases sitting between them. The CDR3 nucleotides are TGCGCCAGCAGCCAAGAGGGGTCGGGATCCTCCTACGAGCAGTACTTC. It codes for CASSQEGSGSSYEQYF.

The chain recombines TRBV5-1 with TRBJ2-2; tentatively, D is TRBD1 (6 bases). Germline lookup yields CDR1 SGHRS and CDR2 YFSETQ. The CDR3 length is 16 residues. V was shortened by 0 bases and J by 5 bases, with 14 bases between the two germline ends. CDR3 bases: TGCGCCAGCAGCTTGGGGGCAGGGGAGTTGACCGGGGAGCTGTTTTTT. Translating gives CASSLGAGELTGELFF.

CDR3 residues: CASSPSSGLAKNIQYF. The CDR3 nucleotides read TGTGCCAGCTCACCATCCTCGGGGCTAGCCAAAAACATTCAGTACTTC. This chain links TRBV18 with TRBJ2-4; possibly TRBD1 or TRBD2 for D (5 bases each). The CDR3 extends over 16 amino acids. The V gene lost 2 bases and the J gene lost 0 bases, with 11 bases spanning the gap. Germline-derived CDR1 and CDR2 are KGHSH and LQKENI.

This chain joins TRBV5-1 and TRBJ2-5; the match to TRBD1 covers 7 bases. There are 14 residues in the CDR3. Losses at the gene ends were 4 bases for V and 5 bases for J; bases not matched to a gene: 8. Germline V gene lookup returns CDR1 SGHRS and CDR2 YFSETQ. Written as DNA, the CDR3 is TGCGCCAGCAGCCTAGGACAGGACGTGGAGACCCAGTACTTC. Translation gives CASSLGQDVETQYF. The whole variable domain, remainder taken from reference TRBV5-1 and TRBJ2-5, is KAGVTQTPRYLIKTRGQQVTLSCSPISGHRSVSWYQQTPGQGLQFLFEYFSETQRNKGNFPGRFSGRQFSNSRSEMNVSTLELGDSALYLCASSLGQDVETQYFGPGTRLLVL.

This sequence joins TRBV5-5 and TRBJ2-2, with 8 bases lining up with TRBD2. The CDR3 is made up of 16 amino acids. The germline gives CDR1 SGHKS, CDR2 YYEKEE (reference sequence). V was pared by 1 base and J by 0 bases, with 2 bases of the junction left unmatched. CDR3 DNA sequence: TGTGCCAGCAGCTTGCTTAGCGGGACGAACACCGGGGAGCTGTTTTTT. The encoded protein is CASSLLSGTNTGELFF.

A few counts support this clone. The gene calls are TRBV28 and TRBJ2-7, with D perhaps given as TRBD1 or TRBD2 (5 bases each). V lost 11 bases, J lost 2 bases, and 13 bases lay in between. There are 12 residues in the CDR3. From germline, CDR1 is MDHEN and CDR2 SYDVKM. The CDR3 DNA follows: TGTGCCTCCGGGACGTATACCTACGAGCAGTACTTC. Encoded protein: CASGTYTYEQYF.

V usage is TRBV5-4 and J usage is TRBJ2-5, with D possibly TRBD2 on 5 matching bases. From germline, CDR1 is SGHNT and CDR2 YYREEE (reference sequence). The CDR3 sequence is 13 residues long. Trimming stripped 4 bases from V and 3 bases from J, with 10 bases between. DNA of the CDR3: TGTGCCAGCAGCACACGGGGTAAAGAGACCCAGTACTTC. Its translation: CASSTRGKETQYF. Together with reference TRBV5-4 and TRBJ2-5, the CDR3 gives the full variable domain: ETGVTQSPTHLIKTRGQQVTLRCSSQSGHNTVSWYQQALGQGPQFIFQYYREEENGRGNFPPRFSGLQFPNYSSELNVNALELDDSALYLCASSTRGKETQYFGPGTRLLVL.